The rows below give T cell receptor beta chains drawn from one sample of a study of blood T cell repertoires in COVID-19. Data came from immunoSEQ multiplex PCR; TCRdb stores just in-frame clones and leaves some out. The sample holds some 110,000 clones, around nine tenths seen once. The source material was peripheral blood. These receptors originate from a human donor with active COVID-19. The donor label of this sample is uncertain. Each CDR3 is given with its conserved first and last residue. D genes are given only for firm matches. A row's size may be missing; if present it is once, few, many or a size class.

d_call	clone_size	v_call	j_call	cdr3_nt	cdr3_aa
NA	NA	TRBV2	TRBJ2-6	TGTGCCAGTTCCAAGTTCGGCAACGTCCTGACTTTC	CASSKFGNVLTF
TRBD2	NA	TRBV2	TRBJ2-7	TGTGCCAGCAGACAAATAGCGGGGGGGCCGGGGGAGCAGTACTTC	CASRQIAGGPGEQYF
TRBD1	NA	TRBV6-5	TRBJ1-2	TGTGCCAGCAGTCAAATCCCGGGACAGGGGTATGGCTACACCTTC	CASSQIPGQGYGYTF
TRBD1	NA	TRBV5-1	TRBJ1-1	TGCGCCAGCAGCTACTACCGTAAGACAGGGGGGACAACTGAAGCTTTCTTT	CASSYYRKTGGTTEAFF
NA	NA	TRBV4-1	TRBJ2-5	TGCGCCAGCAGCCTGCAGGGGACGGAGACCCAGTACTTC	CASSLQGTETQYF
TRBD1	once	TRBV6-5	TRBJ2-2	TGTGCCAGCAGGTCCGGGACAGTAAACACCGGGGAGCTGTTTTTT	CASRSGTVNTGELFF
TRBD1	NA	TRBV4-1	TRBJ2-5	TGCGCCAGCAGCCAAGAACCCGGGACAGAGGAGTACTTC	CASSQEPGTEEYF
NA	NA	TRBV24-1	TRBJ2-3	TGTGCCACCAGTGACCCACGGCGGCCTACTAGCACAGATACGCAGTATTTT	CATSDPRRPTSTDTQYF
NA	NA	TRBV5-4	TRBJ1-4	TGTGCCAGCAGCTTGGTCCCGGTTGCAACTAATGAAAAACTGTTTTTT	CASSLVPVATNEKLFF
NA	once	TRBV7-9	TRBJ2-7	TGTGCCGGAGGACCTACAGGGTCTTACGAGCAGTACTTC	CAGGPTGSYEQYF
TRBD1	NA	TRBV5-1	TRBJ2-1	TGCGCCAGCGGAGGACAGGGGCCTTACAATGAGCAGTTCTTC	CASGGQGPYNEQFF
NA	NA	TRBV29-1	TRBJ2-5	TGCAGCGTCCCTGGGGCCCTCCAAGAGACCCAGTACTTC	CSVPGALQETQYF
NA	once	TRBV4-2	TRBJ1-1	TGTGCCAGCAGCCAGGACCGGGGATCTGCTGCCTACACTGAAGCTTTCTTT	CASSQDRGSAAYTEAFF
NA	NA	TRBV21-1	TRBJ2-1	TGTGCCAGCAGCAAAAAGCGGGGGGGACTAGCGGGCCCTAGCTCCTACAATGAGCAGTTCTTC	CASSKKRGGLAGPSSYNEQFF
TRBD1	NA	TRBV4-3	TRBJ1-1	TGCGCCAGCAGCCACAGACAGGGTGCGTACACTGAAGCTTTCTTT	CASSHRQGAYTEAFF
NA	NA	TRBV3-1/TRBV3-2	TRBJ2-4	TGTGCCAGCAGCCAAGTGGCAGGCACCATTCAGTACTTC	CASSQVAGTIQYF
TRBD1	NA	TRBV5-6	TRBJ1-4	TGTGCCAGCAGCTCTAACAGGGGATCCTATAATGAAAAACTGTTTTTT	CASSSNRGSYNEKLFF
TRBD1	NA	TRBV3-1/TRBV3-2	TRBJ1-2	TGTGCCAGCAGCCGACAGGGGGACTATGGCTACACCTTC	CASSRQGDYGYTF
TRBD1	NA	TRBV18	TRBJ2-3	TGTGCCAGCTCACTCTCGACAGGGGGCAGAGATACGCAGTATTTT	CASSLSTGGRDTQYF
NA	NA	TRBV7-9	TRBJ1-6	TGTGCCAGCAGCTCAAACTGGGGGGGGCGAGGACCCCTCCACTTT	CASSSNWGGRGPLHF
NA	NA	TRBV7-3	TRBJ1-2	TGTGCCAGCACCCAAAGCGGGATCTATGGCTACACCTTC	CASTQSGIYGYTF
NA	NA	TRBV10-3	TRBJ1-3	TGTGCCATGTTCCGGGACAATGGAAACACCATATATTTT	CAMFRDNGNTIYF
TRBD1	few	TRBV10-3	TRBJ1-6	TGTGCCATCAGTGAGTCGGCGGCTCGGACAGGGCACTCACCCCTCCACTTT	CAISESAARTGHSPLHF
TRBD1	NA	TRBV28	TRBJ1-3	TGTGCCAGCAGTTTGCCACCGGGACAGGGAAACACCATATATTTT	CASSLPPGQGNTIYF
TRBD1	NA	TRBV4-2	TRBJ1-6	TGTGCCAGCAGCCAAGCCGGGACAGGGTATAATTCACCCCTCCACTTT	CASSQAGTGYNSPLHF
TRBD2	once	TRBV3-1/TRBV3-2	TRBJ2-1	TGTGCCAGCAGCCCGAAATTAGCGGGAGCTTCCTACAATGAGCAGTTCTTC	CASSPKLAGASYNEQFF
TRBD1	few	TRBV6-4	TRBJ1-4	TGTGCCAGCAAACTGGGACAGGTGGGTGAAAAACTGTTTTTT	CASKLGQVGEKLFF